What follows are 14 T cell receptor beta chains derived from one specimen sequenced in a study of cytomegalovirus exposure and HLA in healthy donors listed by TCRdb under 2017. Library construction relied on the immunoSEQ multiplex PCR assay. For the multiplex PCR, a mixture combining 60 forward primers for TCR Vbeta segments and 13 reverse primers for TCR Jbeta segments was used. In its TCRdb copy, this immuneACCESS table keeps in-frame sequences only and misses some clones. Where compared with another copy, unresolved V genes explain less than half of these, and the others have no known cause. Counted in this sample were 210,000 or so clones; roughly 73% of them appeared once. The leading ten clones occupy 0.47% of the sample. Sequenced sample: PBMCs. These receptors were collected from a boy younger than 18 in good health and CMV-seronegative.

This chain connects TRBV27 to TRBJ1-1; maybe TRBD1 (6 bases). V shed 1 base and J shed 1 base, with 16 bases lying between them. The CDR3 sequence is 17 residues long. The germline V gene has CDR1 MNHEY and CDR2 SMNVEV (reference sequence). The CDR3 reads CASSLFGGGLSNTEAFF. The DNA of the CDR3 is TGTGCCAGCAGTTTATTTGGGGGGGGGCTCTCGAACACTGAAGCTTTCTTT.

V is TRBV21-1 and J is TRBJ2-5; no DNA check was done on the table's D call, TRBD1. TRBV21-1 is an annotated pseudogene. The CDR3 runs to 14 residues. CDR3 coding DNA: TGTGCCAGCAGCCCTGGACAGCCTCAAGAGACCCAGTACTTC. It translates to CASSPGQPQETQYF.

About this clone itself: In this CDR3 the conserved last residue, phenylalanine or tryptophan, is missing, so a read error is likely. J is TRBJ2-7 and V is TRBV5-1, with 7 nucleotides matching TRBD1. The V gene's germline CDR1 is SGHRS and CDR2 YFSETQ. CDR3 size: 14 residues. Trimming removed 1 base from V and 2 bases from J; junction bases left unmatched: 3. The CDR3 spells CASSLRQGTYEQYL. For the CDR3, the DNA is TGCGCCAGCAGCTTGAGACAGGGAACCTACGAGCAGTACCTC.

The chain links TRBV30 to TRBJ1-2; perhaps TRBD1 as D (6 bases). Germline loops: CDR1 GTSNPN, CDR2 SVGIG (reference sequence). Trimming removed 0 bases from V and 2 bases from J, with 16 bases in between. This CDR3 is built from 16 residues. CDR3 sequence (DNA): TGTGCCTGGAGTGTTCAACCGAGACAGGCGAACTATGGCTACACCTTC. It translates to CAWSVQPRQANYGYTF. Together with reference TRBV30 and TRBJ1-2, the CDR3 gives the full variable domain: SQTIHQWPATLVQPVGSPLSLECTVEGTSNPNLYWYRQAAGRGLQLLFYSVGIGQISSEVPQNLSASRPQDRQFILSSKKLLLSDSGFYLCAWSVQPRQANYGYTFGSGTRLTVV.

The V call is TRBV19, the J call TRBJ1-4; D might be TRBD1 (5 bases). Per germline, CDR1 LNHDA and CDR2 SQIVND (reference sequence). The CDR3 is 14 residues long. Trimming stripped 5 bases from V and 7 bases from J, with 14 bases between. The CDR3 protein is CASSQGPGGEKLFF. The CDR3 bases are TGTGCCAGTAGTCAGGGCCCAGGCGGTGAAAAACTGTTTTTT. Using reference TRBV19 and TRBJ1-4 for the parts outside the CDR3, the full variable domain is DGGITQSPKYLFRKEGQNVTLSCEQNLNHDAMYWYRQDPGQGLRLIYYSQIVNDFQKGDIAEGYSVSREKKESFPLTVTSAQKNPTAFYLCASSQGPGGEKLFFGSGTQLSVL.

The chain has TRBV10-2 and TRBJ2-7, with 11 bases aligning to TRBD2. Germline loops: CDR1 WSHSY, CDR2 SAAADI. The J segment lost 6 bases and the V segment lost 5 bases, leaving 9 bases of the junction unmatched. The CDR3 runs to 15 residues. The CDR3 nucleotides are TGCGCCAGCAGTTCCCCCGGGACTAGCGGTCCCGAGCAGTACTTC. As protein: CASSSPGTSGPEQYF.

The chain links TRBV7-2 to TRBJ1-1; the D is unclear. This CDR3 region has 13 residues. Trimming cost V 3 bases and J 8 bases, with 13 bases left between them. Germline loops: CDR1 SGHTA, CDR2 FQGNSA. Written as DNA, the CDR3 is TGTGCCAGCAGCTTGAGCCTAAGCATAGAAGCTTTCTTT. Its translation: CASSLSLSIEAFF.

The V call is TRBV5-8, the J call TRBJ1-2; 7 bases are a match to TRBD1. CDR3 length: 13 residues. Germline V gives CDR1 SGHTS, CDR2 YDEGEE. The J segment lost 8 bases and the V segment lost 3 bases, leaving 7 bases of the junction unmatched. The chain's CDR3 is CASSSTGARGYTF. The CDR3 region has the DNA TGTGCCAGCAGCTCTACAGGGGCCCGGGGCTACACCTTC.

The rearrangement links TRBV6-4 to TRBJ2-3; a weak D match, TRBD2 (6 bases). This CDR3 has 16 residues. Trimming took 6 bases from V and 4 from J, leaving 20 bases between them. Germline assignment: CDR1 MRHNA and CDR2 SNTAGT. CDR3 region: CASSLTASARADTQYF. CDR3 nucleotides: TGTGCCAGCAGCCTGACTGCTAGCGCCCGCGCAGATACGCAGTATTTT.

V and J are TRBV7-8 and TRBJ2-7, with 7 nucleotides matching TRBD1. Germline assignment: CDR1 SGHVS and CDR2 FQNEAQ. The trim removed 4 bases at V and 6 bases at J, leaving 15 bases unmatched. The CDR3 is made up of 16 amino acids. CDR3 protein: CASSSIHRGRYSEQYF. In DNA, the CDR3 is TGTGCCAGCAGCTCGATTCACAGGGGACGCTATTCCGAGCAGTACTTC.

CDR3 loop: CASSLSGGPQETQYF. The CDR3 region has the DNA TGTGCCAGCAGCCTTAGCGGGGGGCCCCAAGAGACCCAGTACTTC. The chain combines TRBV9 with TRBJ2-5; 10 positions match TRBD2. The V gene's germline CDR1 is SGDLS and CDR2 YYNGEE. CDR3 length: 15 amino acids. V was pared by 4 bases and J by 1 base, with 4 bases of the junction left unmatched.

The J gene is TRBJ1-5, the V gene TRBV5-4, with 7 bases that match TRBD1. V lost 9 bases and J lost 7; bases outside the gene matches: 7. This CDR3 is built from 12 residues. The germline V gene has CDR1 SGHNT and CDR2 YYREEE (reference sequence). This chain's CDR3 is CATSTGRQPQHF. CDR3 DNA sequence: TGTGCCACCTCGACAGGGCGGCAGCCCCAGCATTTT.

The V gene is TRBV18, the J gene TRBJ2-3; weak D call: TRBD1 (5 bases). Germline V CDR1 and CDR2: KGHSH, LQKENI. The V gene lost 2 bases and the J gene lost 11 bases, with 17 bases spanning the gap. The CDR3 spans 14 residues. CDR3 loop: CASSPGAGKGMQYF. The CDR3 DNA is TGTGCCAGCTCACCAGGGGCAGGGAAAGGGATGCAGTATTTT.

The V call is TRBV5-1, the J call TRBJ2-7; TRBD2 matches 11 bases. Germline V gives CDR1 SGHRS, CDR2 YFSETQ. This CDR3 is built from 16 residues. Trimming cost V 4 bases and J 6 bases; bases outside gene matches: 12. CDR3 amino acids: CASSNTIAGGPGEQYF. Here the CDR3 DNA reads TGCGCCAGCAGCAACACAATAGCGGGAGGGCCGGGCGAGCAGTACTTC.